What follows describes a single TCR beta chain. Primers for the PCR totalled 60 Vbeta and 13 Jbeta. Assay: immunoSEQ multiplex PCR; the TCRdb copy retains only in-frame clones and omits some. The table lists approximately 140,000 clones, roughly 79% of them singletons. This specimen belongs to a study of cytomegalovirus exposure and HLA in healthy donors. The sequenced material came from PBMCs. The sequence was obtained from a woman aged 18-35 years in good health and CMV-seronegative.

CDR3 nucleotide sequence: TGTGCCAGCAGGACTAGCAACAATGAGCAGTTCTTC. This codes for CASRTSNNEQFF. This chain uses TRBV2 with TRBJ2-1; 7 nucleotides match TRBD2. The CDR3 has 12 amino acids. Unmatched junction bases numbered 1, after V lost 6 bases and J lost 5 bases. Germline CDR1 is SNHLY and CDR2 is FYNNEI.